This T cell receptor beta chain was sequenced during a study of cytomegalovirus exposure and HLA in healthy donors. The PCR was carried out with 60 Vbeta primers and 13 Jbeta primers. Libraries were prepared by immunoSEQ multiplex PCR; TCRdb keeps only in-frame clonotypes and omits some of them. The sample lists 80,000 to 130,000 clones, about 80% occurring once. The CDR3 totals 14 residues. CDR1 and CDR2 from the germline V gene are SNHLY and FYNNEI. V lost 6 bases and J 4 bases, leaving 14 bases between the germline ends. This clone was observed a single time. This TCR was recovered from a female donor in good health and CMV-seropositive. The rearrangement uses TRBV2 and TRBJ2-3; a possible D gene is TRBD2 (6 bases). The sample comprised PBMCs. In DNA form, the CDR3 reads TGTGCCAGCAGACAGCGGGTAGGGGCAGATACGCAGTATTTT. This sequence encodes CASRQRVGADTQYF.